The clone carrying this TCR beta chain was observed at least ten times. Antigen unknown. The CDR3 length is 14 residues. V dropped 0 bases and J dropped 3 bases, with 8 bases sitting between them. Germline assignment: CDR1 SGHRS and CDR2 YFSETQ. The record originates from a study of neurological immune-mediated disorders. Overall study findings and caveats: The greatest TCR clonal expansion appeared in HTLV-1-associated myelopathy and the smallest, falling below healthy controls, in multiple sclerosis.

Libraries from sorted cells used roughly 900,000 T cells (CD4+ or CD8+). The cDNA was produced through 5'RACE with 10-nucleotide random UMIs. TCRdb re-called the 5' RACE reads through MiXCR, storing one row per CDR3 protein. The repertoire includes fewer than 40,000 distinct CDR3 sequences, less than 5% of them detected once, and 20% to 30% sits in the top ten. Source material: CD4+ T cells from blood. The chain has TRBV5-1 and TRBJ2-3; D is possibly TRBD2 (5 bases). This receptor was obtained from a woman aged 40-49 years in good health. The CDR3 loop reads CASSLVSGTDTQYF. The CDR3 nucleotides read TGCGCCAGCAGCTTGGTATCGGGGACAGATACGCAGTATTTT.